The 3 T cell receptor beta chains given below trace back to one sample, sequenced in a study of CD8+ T cells in alopecia areata. Sequencing relied on a cDNA template that was reverse transcribed from extracted RNA. Measured with immunoSEQ multiplex PCR; TCRdb has only the in-frame clones, and not every one. Of hundreds of thousands of clones listed, roughly two thirds are singletons. This specimen consisted of CD4+ T cells sorted from blood, obtained at week 0. The receptors shown here come from a human donor with alopecia areata.

The chain joins TRBV29-1 to TRBJ2-5, with 11 bases aligning to TRBD1. The germline gives CDR1 SQVTM, CDR2 ANQGSEA. V gave up 7 bases and J gave up 5 bases; unmatched junction bases: 6. The CDR3 sequence is 13 residues long. CDR3 in amino acids: CSAGQGAMETQYF. CDR3 sequence (DNA): TGCAGCGCAGGACAGGGGGCAATGGAGACCCAGTACTTC.

This clone was seen a few times. The V and J genes are TRBV29-1 and TRBJ1-3; D ambiguous. V shed 1 base and J shed 0 bases, with 7 bases lying between them. This CDR3 has 14 amino acids. CDR1 is SQVTM and CDR2 is ANQGSEA in the germline V gene. This chain's CDR3 is CSVEGGTSGNTIYF. CDR3 DNA: TGCAGCGTTGAAGGGGGAACCTCTGGAAACACCATATATTTT.

The genes are TRBV7-2 and TRBJ2-3; D remains unclear. Trimming stripped 2 bases from V and 1 base from J, with 16 bases between. Germline CDR1 SGHTA, CDR2 FQGNSA. The CDR3 loop spans 17 amino acids. The CDR3 DNA reads as TGTGCCAGCAGCTTAACACACTTCGCCCGTGGCACAGATACGCAGTATTTT. Amino acid sequence: CASSLTHFARGTDTQYF.